This T cell receptor beta chain was sequenced for a study of blood T cell repertoires in COVID-19. Study-wide background: Acute-phase and convalescent COVID-19 samples originated in the United States, Italy and Spain. T cells, B-cell-depleted T cells, or PBMCs provided the cDNA or gDNA that served as material.

Under the authors' procedure: Using reference gene primer amplification, nucleated cell counts were estimated. TCRdb's copy holds only in-frame clones and misses some; the assay was immunoSEQ multiplex PCR. From that table come the V and J calls and clone size; the DNA was used to work out D and trimming. The repertoire consists of 84,000 or so clones, with around four fifths occurring once and the leading ten covering under 20%. The CDR3 extends over 17 amino acids. V lost 0 bases and J 0 bases, leaving 11 bases between the germline ends. Germline V gene data show CDR1 as KGHSH and CDR2 as LQKENI. This TCR was recovered from a man at least 80 years old with active or convalescent COVID-19. Sequenced sample: peripheral blood. The chain uses TRBV18 and TRBJ2-2, with a weak D call TRBD1 (6 bases). CDR3 amino acids: CASSPPVQGTNTGELFF. In nucleotides, the CDR3 is TGTGCCAGCTCACCACCGGTTCAGGGGACGAACACCGGGGAGCTGTTTTTT. The full variable domain, completed using reference TRBV18 and TRBJ2-2, is NAGVMQNPRHLVRRRGQEARLRCSPMKGHSHVYWYRQLPEEGLKFMVYLQKENIIDESGMPKERFSAEFPKEGPSILRIQQVVRGDSAAYFCASSPPVQGTNTGELFFGEGSRLTVL.